In this sample, the clone carrying this T cell receptor beta chain turned up a few times. The sample belongs to a study of identical twins. In TCRdb, the 5' RACE reads were re-called with MiXCR into one record per CDR3 protein. This sample yields around 670,000 distinct CDR3 sequences, of which approximately 6% are seen a single time; about 2% belongs to the top ten. CDR1 and CDR2 (germline): MNHNY, SVGAGI (reference sequence). V lost 7 bases and J 6 bases, leaving 9 bases between the germline ends. This CDR3 has 11 amino acids. The sequenced sample was naive T cells sorted from blood. The chain carries TRBV6-6 and TRBJ1-2; D remains unclear. The receptor comes from a young man in good health. CDR3 nucleotides: TGTGCCAGCACCCATGGGGATGGCTACACCTTC. The encoded protein is CASTHGDGYTF.